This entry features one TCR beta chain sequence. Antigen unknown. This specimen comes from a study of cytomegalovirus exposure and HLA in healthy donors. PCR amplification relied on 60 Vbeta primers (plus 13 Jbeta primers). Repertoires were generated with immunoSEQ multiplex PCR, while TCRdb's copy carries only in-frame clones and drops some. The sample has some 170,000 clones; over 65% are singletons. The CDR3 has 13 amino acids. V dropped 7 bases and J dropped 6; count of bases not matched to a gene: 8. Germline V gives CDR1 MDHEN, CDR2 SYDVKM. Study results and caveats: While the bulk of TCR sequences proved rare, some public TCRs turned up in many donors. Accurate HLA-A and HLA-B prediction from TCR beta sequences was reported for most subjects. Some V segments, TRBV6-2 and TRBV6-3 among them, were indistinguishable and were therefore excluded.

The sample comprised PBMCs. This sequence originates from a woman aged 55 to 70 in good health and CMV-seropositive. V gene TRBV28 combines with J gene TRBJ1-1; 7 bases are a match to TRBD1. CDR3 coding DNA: TGTGCCAGCAACCTCCCCGGGACAGCTGAAGCTTTCTTT. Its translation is CASNLPGTAEAFF.